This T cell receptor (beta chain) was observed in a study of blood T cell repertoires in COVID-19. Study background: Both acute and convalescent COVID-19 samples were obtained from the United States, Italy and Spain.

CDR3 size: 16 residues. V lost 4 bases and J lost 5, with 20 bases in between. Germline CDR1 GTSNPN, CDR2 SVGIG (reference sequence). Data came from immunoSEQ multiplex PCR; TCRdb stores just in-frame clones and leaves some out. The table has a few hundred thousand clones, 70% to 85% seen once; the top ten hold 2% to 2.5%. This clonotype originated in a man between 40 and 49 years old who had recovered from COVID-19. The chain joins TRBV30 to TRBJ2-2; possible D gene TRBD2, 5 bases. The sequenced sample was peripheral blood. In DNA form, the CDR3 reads TGTGCCTGGAACTCTGGACGGGGTGTTTGGACCGGGGAGCTGTTTTTT. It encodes CAWNSGRGVWTGELFF.